The sequence of this T cell receptor beta chain was determined in a study of cytomegalovirus exposure and HLA in healthy donors. Overall study results and limits: When presence/absence was analysed, sequencing depth was taken to be roughly uniform across donors. Most likely, a cluster of highly shared sequence variants arose as a sequencing artifact. Several of the most significant clusters appeared, in a later analysis, to be linked to common viral pathogens.

The CDR3 is 15 amino acids. Trimming shortened V by 3 bases and J by 3 bases, and 15 bases separated the two germline ends. Per germline, CDR1 SGHTA and CDR2 FQGNSA. Nominally healthy donors were sampled, though unrecorded immune exposures were likely. With 60 Vbeta and 13 Jbeta primers, the PCR was carried out. The method was immunoSEQ multiplex PCR; TCRdb's version includes in-frame clones alone and lacks a portion of them. The data show more than 140,000 clones, with more than 60% seen just once and about 3.5% held by the top ten. As to this clone: No antigen is known for it.

The sequenced sample was PBMCs. The source is a middle-aged man in good health and CMV-seronegative. V usage is TRBV7-2 and J usage is TRBJ2-7; D is perhaps TRBD1 (5 bases). CDR3 nucleotides: TGTGCCAGCAGCTTTTTTAGGCAGGGTATCTACGAGCAGTACTTC. It encodes CASSFFRQGIYEQYF.